This T cell receptor beta chain was recovered during a study of T cells in narcolepsy. The wider study: Healthy controls were enrolled alongside patients with narcolepsy type 1 or type 2.

TCRdb keeps only in-frame clones here, not all; method: immunoSEQ multiplex PCR. The table shows tens of thousands of clones, with about four fifths occurring only once. This clone was observed a single time. A junction end diverges from the germline sequence, so it may reflect a read error. Other DNA sequences of this sample code for an identical CDR3. The CDR3 consists of 15 residues. Germline CDR1 SGHAT, CDR2 FQNNGV. The genes are TRBV11-2 and TRBJ1-2, with D possibly matching TRBD1 (5 bases). The sequence was obtained from a human donor with narcolepsy. The sequenced material came from CD45RA- memory CD4+ T cells from PBMCs. This CDR3 is CASSSWRGVNYGYTF. Written as DNA, the CDR3 is TGCGCCAGCAGCTCTTGGAGGGGAGTCAACTATGGCTACACCTTC.